A single sample gave rise to the 8 T cell receptor beta chains below, sequenced in a study of cytomegalovirus exposure and HLA in healthy donors. PCR used 60 Vbeta primers and 13 Jbeta primers. Sequencing was performed with immunoSEQ multiplex PCR; in TCRdb, only in-frame clones are kept and a portion is missing. The sample holds under 200,000 clones, more than 60% seen once. The material sequenced was PBMCs. These receptors were collected from a male donor in good health and CMV-seronegative.

This chain connects TRBV6-1 to TRBJ1-5; the D is unclear. CDR1 and CDR2 (germline): MNHNS, SASEGT. The CDR3 has 16 amino acids. Trimming left V 3 bases short and J 1 base short, with 13 bases between. CDR3 residues: CASSDTRRASNQPQHF. As DNA, the CDR3 is TGTGCCAGCAGTGACACCAGGCGGGCCAGCAATCAGCCCCAGCATTTT.

The chain joins TRBV27 to TRBJ2-1; 7 bases match TRBD2. The CDR3 length is 15 residues. CDR1 and CDR2 from the germline V gene are MNHEY and SMNVEV (reference sequence). V dropped 8 bases and J dropped 9; count of bases not matched to a gene: 16. The CDR3 sequence: CASGSYGGGPSEQFF. CDR3 in DNA: TGTGCCAGCGGTAGTTACGGGGGAGGGCCTAGTGAGCAGTTCTTC.

The chain carries TRBV28 and TRBJ1-2, with unresolved D. The germline gives CDR1 MDHEN, CDR2 SYDVKM. The CDR3 covers 15 residues. V was cut by 0 bases and J by 1 base, with 9 bases left in between. The DNA of the CDR3 is TGTGCCAGCAGTTTATGGTCAGATCTTAACTATGGCTACACCTTC. This sequence encodes CASSLWSDLNYGYTF.

The J gene is TRBJ1-2, the V gene TRBV7-2, with 7 bases identical to TRBD1. J was trimmed by 8 bases and V by 5 bases; bases with no gene match: 11. Germline V CDR1 and CDR2: SGHTA, FQGNSA. This CDR3 region has 14 residues. The CDR3 here is CASSIQGGPYGYTF. DNA of the CDR3: TGTGCCAGCAGCATCCAGGGGGGACCCTACGGCTACACCTTC.

The chain couples TRBV5-4 to TRBJ2-3; 8 bases align to TRBD2. Germline V lookup: CDR1 SGHNT, CDR2 YYREEE (reference sequence). Trimming cost V 4 bases and J 6 bases; bases outside gene matches: 13. The CDR3 covers 16 residues. The CDR3 sequence is CASSRTLAGSADTQYF. CDR3 in DNA: TGTGCCAGCAGCAGAACATTAGCGGGAAGTGCGGATACGCAGTATTTT.

V usage is TRBV18 and J usage is TRBJ2-3, with 8 bases fitting TRBD1. The V gene end was trimmed by 4 bases and the J gene end by 10 bases; junction bases not matched to a gene: 4. The CDR3 is 12 amino acids. Germline V gene sequence: CDR1 KGHSH, CDR2 LQKENI. Here the CDR3 reads CASSLDRGPQYF. In DNA, the CDR3 is TGTGCCAGCTCACTAGACAGGGGTCCGCAGTATTTT. Full variable domain (outside the CDR3, taken from reference TRBV18 and TRBJ2-3): NAGVMQNPRHLVRRRGQEARLRCSPMKGHSHVYWYRQLPEEGLKFMVYLQKENIIDESGMPKERFSAEFPKEGPSILRIQQVVRGDSAAYFCASSLDRGPQYFGPGTRLTVL.

The V call is TRBV30, the J call TRBJ1-5; no clear D. The V gene lost 0 bases and the J gene lost 5 bases, with 14 bases spanning the gap. The V gene's germline CDR1 is GTSNPN and CDR2 SVGIG (reference sequence). The CDR3 runs 15 residues. The CDR3 DNA sequence: TGTGCCTGGAGTGTACTTACAGAATGGGATCAGCCCCAGCATTTT. Translated: CAWSVLTEWDQPQHF.

This clone has just a few counts. The rearrangement joins TRBV4-2 to TRBJ1-6, with TRBD1 as a possible D gene (5 bases). Germline CDR1 LGHNA, CDR2 YNFKEQ. The length of the CDR3 is 16 residues. Trimming cost V 0 bases and J 10 bases, with 16 bases left between them. CDR3 residues: CASSQDLGTRGSPLHF. CDR3 coding DNA: TGTGCCAGCAGCCAAGATTTGGGGACTCGTGGGTCACCCCTCCACTTT.